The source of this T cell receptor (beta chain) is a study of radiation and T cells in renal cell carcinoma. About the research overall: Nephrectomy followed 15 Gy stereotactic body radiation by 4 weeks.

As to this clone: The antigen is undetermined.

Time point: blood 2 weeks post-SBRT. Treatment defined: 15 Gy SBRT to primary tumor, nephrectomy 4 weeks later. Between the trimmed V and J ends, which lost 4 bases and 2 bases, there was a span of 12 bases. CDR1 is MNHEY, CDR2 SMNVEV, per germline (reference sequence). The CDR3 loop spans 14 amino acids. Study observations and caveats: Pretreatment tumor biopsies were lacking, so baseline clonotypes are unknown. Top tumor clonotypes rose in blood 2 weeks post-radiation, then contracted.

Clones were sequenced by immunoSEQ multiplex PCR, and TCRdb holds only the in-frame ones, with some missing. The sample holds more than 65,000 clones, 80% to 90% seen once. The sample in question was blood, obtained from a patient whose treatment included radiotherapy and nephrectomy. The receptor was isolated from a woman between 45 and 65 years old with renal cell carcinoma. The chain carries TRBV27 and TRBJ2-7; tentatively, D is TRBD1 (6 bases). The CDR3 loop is CASSSWTVTYEQYF. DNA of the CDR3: TGTGCCAGCAGTTCGTGGACAGTGACCTACGAGCAGTACTTC.